These T cell receptor beta chains were read from a single sample in a study of CD4 T cells in relation to SARS-CoV-2 and coronaviruses. The table came from immunoSEQ multiplex PCR; TCRdb's copy has only in-frame clones and leaves some out. The sample holds more than 50,000 clones, about nine tenths seen once. Sequencing was carried out using memory CD4+ T cells from PBMCs. All receptors come from a human donor in good health. CDR3s include the opening cysteine and the closing phenylalanine or tryptophan. A D gene is named only where the DNA matches it firmly. Expanded clones get a size class; other rows say once, few or many, or leave the size out.

V	J	length	size	D	CDR3	DNA
TRBV18	TRBJ2-3	15	.	.	CASSPTGVQTDTQYF	TGTGCCAGCTCACCAACGGGGGTGCAGACAGATACGCAGTATTTT
TRBV18	TRBJ1-1	16	.	TRBD1	CASSPGQGLVNTEAFF	TGTGCCAGCTCACCTGGACAGGGTTTGGTGAACACTGAAGCTTTCTTT
TRBV28	TRBJ2-3	16	.	TRBD2	CASSLGTSGGTDTQYF	TGTGCCAGCAGTTTAGGGACTAGCGGGGGCACAGATACGCAGTATTTT
TRBV7-9	TRBJ2-3	15	.	.	CASSQMGGGTDTQYF	TGTGCCAGCAGCCAAATGGGGGGAGGCACAGATACGCAGTATTTT
TRBV3-1/TRBV3-2	TRBJ1-2	11	.	.	CASSQERGYTF	TGTGCCAGCAGCCAAGAGCGGGGCTACACCTTC
TRBV7-6	TRBJ2-7	15	once	.	CASSSTGMGGDEQYF	TGTGCCAGCAGCTCGACAGGAATGGGCGGTGACGAGCAGTACTTC
TRBV5-4	TRBJ2-3	15	.	.	CASSLGGGSTDTQYF	TGTGCCAGCAGCTTGGGGGGAGGAAGCACAGATACGCAGTATTTT
TRBV3-1/TRBV3-2	TRBJ1-2	13	few	.	CASSSSGVYGYTF	TGTGCCAGCAGCTCGTCCGGGGTCTATGGCTACACCTTC
TRBV28	TRBJ1-6	15	.	.	CASSPRGRVGSPLHF	TGTGCCAGCAGCCCCAGAGGCAGGGTGGGTTCACCCCTCCACTTT
TRBV19	TRBJ2-5	14	.	.	CASRRAGFEETQYF	TGTGCCAGCCGACGCGCAGGGTTCGAAGAGACCCAGTACTTC
TRBV28	TRBJ2-7	14	.	.	CASKTRTLPYEQYF	TGTGCCAGCAAGACCAGAACATTACCCTACGAGCAGTACTTC
TRBV30	TRBJ1-5	15	.	.	CAWSTDGGGNQPQHF	TGTGCCTGGAGTACGGACGGAGGGGGCAATCAGCCCCAGCATTTT
TRBV28	TRBJ2-5	14	.	TRBD2	CASSLLAGGETQYF	TGTGCCAGCAGTCTGCTAGCGGGAGGAGAGACCCAGTACTTC
TRBV11-2	TRBJ2-2	16	.	TRBD1	CASTQRATGGDGELFF	TGTGCCAGCACCCAGAGGGCGACAGGGGGGGACGGGGAGCTGTTTTTT
TRBV2	TRBJ2-7	16	.	.	CASSERAPITTYEQYF	TGTGCCAGCAGTGAAAGGGCTCCGATAACCACCTACGAGCAGTACTTC
TRBV30	TRBJ1-5	13	.	TRBD1	CAWSAGQGQPQHF	TGTGCCTGGAGTGCGGGACAGGGCCAGCCCCAGCATTTT
TRBV19	TRBJ2-1	15	.	TRBD2	CASRAGTSGSNEQFF	TGTGCCAGTAGAGCCGGGACTAGCGGGAGCAATGAGCAGTTCTTC
TRBV5-1	TRBJ2-2	15	.	.	CASSSEEGVTGELFF	TGCGCCAGCAGCTCGGAAGAAGGGGTCACCGGGGAGCTGTTTTTT
TRBV19	TRBJ2-6	18	.	TRBD1	CASRGETGGLGGANVLTF	TGTGCCAGTAGGGGGGAGACAGGGGGGTTAGGTGGGGCCAACGTCCTGACTTTC
TRBV24-1	TRBJ2-1	13	.	.	CATSLREYNEQFF	TGTGCCACCAGTCTCAGGGAGTACAATGAGCAGTTCTTC